This is a list of T cell receptor beta chains from one sample in a study of OX40 agonist ivuxolimab in advanced cancers. Here immunoSEQ multiplex PCR was the method, and the copy in TCRdb shows in-frame clones only, minus some. The data contain about 69,000 clones, 87% of them singletons. The sample was CD4+ or CD8+ T cells sorted from blood, taken in a trial of the OX40 agonist ivuxolimab. These receptors were taken from an adult with an advanced solid tumor such as melanoma, head and neck, liver or kidney cancer. CDR3s include the opening cysteine and the closing phenylalanine or tryptophan. A D gene is named only where the DNA matches it firmly. Only some rows state a clone size, as once, few, many or a class for expanded clones.

cdr3_length: 14; v_call: TRBV29-1; d_call: NA; clone_size: NA; j_call: TRBJ1-1; cdr3_nt: TGCAGCGTTCGAGGGGCAGGAGGTTGGGCTGAAGCTTTCTTT; cdr3_aa: CSVRGAGGWAEAFF
cdr3_length: 11; v_call: TRBV10-2; d_call: NA; clone_size: NA; j_call: TRBJ2-3; cdr3_nt: TGCGCCAGTAGTAGCACAGATACGCAGTATTTT; cdr3_aa: CASSSTDTQYF
cdr3_length: 17; v_call: TRBV14; d_call: TRBD1; clone_size: NA; j_call: TRBJ2-5; cdr3_nt: TGTGCCAGCAGCTCCATTAGATCCCGGACAGGGAGTGAGACCCAGTACTTC; cdr3_aa: CASSSIRSRTGSETQYF
cdr3_length: 16; v_call: TRBV19; d_call: NA; clone_size: NA; j_call: TRBJ1-1; cdr3_nt: TGTGCCAGTAGTATAGACCCGGACTTGCGGAATACTGAAGCTTTCTTT; cdr3_aa: CASSIDPDLRNTEAFF
cdr3_length: 15; v_call: TRBV6-6; d_call: NA; clone_size: NA; j_call: TRBJ2-3; cdr3_nt: TGTGCCAGCAGCCTTAGGACAGCTAGCACAGATACGCAGTATTTT; cdr3_aa: CASSLRTASTDTQYF
cdr3_length: 14; v_call: TRBV6-4; d_call: NA; clone_size: NA; j_call: TRBJ2-1; cdr3_nt: TGTGCCAGCAGTCCTTCCGGGATATACAATGAGCAGTTCTTC; cdr3_aa: CASSPSGIYNEQFF
cdr3_length: 14; v_call: TRBV11-3; d_call: NA; clone_size: NA; j_call: TRBJ1-1; cdr3_nt: TGTGCCAGCAGCTTATCGGGGTGGGGCACTGAAGCTTTCTTT; cdr3_aa: CASSLSGWGTEAFF
cdr3_length: 14; v_call: TRBV7-9; d_call: NA; clone_size: NA; j_call: TRBJ2-3; cdr3_nt: TGTGCCAGCAGCTTAGCTGCAGGGTCGGATACGCAGTATTTT; cdr3_aa: CASSLAAGSDTQYF
cdr3_length: 15; v_call: TRBV7-3; d_call: TRBD1; clone_size: NA; j_call: TRBJ2-1; cdr3_nt: TGTGCCAGCAGCGTCGGGACAGGGGAGTACAATGAGCAGTTCTTC; cdr3_aa: CASSVGTGEYNEQFF
cdr3_length: 14; v_call: TRBV27; d_call: TRBD1; clone_size: NA; j_call: TRBJ1-1; cdr3_nt: TGTGCCAGCCAGATCAGGGGGATGGACACTGAAGCTTTCTTT; cdr3_aa: CASQIRGMDTEAFF
cdr3_length: 12; v_call: TRBV5-5; d_call: NA; clone_size: NA; j_call: TRBJ1-6; cdr3_nt: TGTGCCAGCAGCTTGGCCGGGGGTAGGGTCCACTTT; cdr3_aa: CASSLAGGRVHF
cdr3_length: 15; v_call: TRBV19; d_call: NA; clone_size: few; j_call: TRBJ1-2; cdr3_nt: TGTGCCAGTAGTATACCAGGGGCTACTAACTATGGCTACACCTTC; cdr3_aa: CASSIPGATNYGYTF
cdr3_length: 16; v_call: TRBV7-6; d_call: TRBD1; clone_size: NA; j_call: TRBJ1-1; cdr3_nt: TGTGCCAGCAGCTTATTAGGGACAGGGGGCAACACTGAAGCTTTCTTT; cdr3_aa: CASSLLGTGGNTEAFF
cdr3_length: 14; v_call: TRBV28; d_call: NA; clone_size: NA; j_call: TRBJ1-6; cdr3_nt: TGTGCCAGCAGGGGGGCAGGGAGCAATTCACCCCTCCACTTT; cdr3_aa: CASRGAGSNSPLHF
cdr3_length: 15; v_call: TRBV9; d_call: NA; clone_size: few; j_call: TRBJ2-2; cdr3_nt: TGTGCCAGCAGCGGTGCGCAGGGTAGAACCGGGGAGCTGTTTTTT; cdr3_aa: CASSGAQGRTGELFF
cdr3_length: 12; v_call: TRBV7-2; d_call: NA; clone_size: once; j_call: TRBJ2-7; cdr3_nt: TGTGCCAGCAGCGTAGATCGGTACGAGCAGTACTTC; cdr3_aa: CASSVDRYEQYF
cdr3_length: 16; v_call: TRBV7-3; d_call: TRBD2; clone_size: NA; j_call: TRBJ2-5; cdr3_nt: TGTGCCAGCAGCTCGGGACTAGCGGGAGGGGGAGAGACCCAGTACTTC; cdr3_aa: CASSSGLAGGGETQYF
cdr3_length: 13; v_call: TRBV7-2; d_call: NA; clone_size: NA; j_call: TRBJ2-3; cdr3_nt: TGTGCCAGCAGCCCCGGGGTCGTGGATACGCAGTATTTT; cdr3_aa: CASSPGVVDTQYF
cdr3_length: 16; v_call: TRBV11-3; d_call: TRBD2; clone_size: NA; j_call: TRBJ2-3; cdr3_nt: TGTGCCAGCAGCTTAATAGCGGGAGGCGTCGCAGATACGCAGTATTTT; cdr3_aa: CASSLIAGGVADTQYF
cdr3_length: 16; v_call: TRBV4-1; d_call: NA; clone_size: once; j_call: TRBJ2-5; cdr3_nt: TGCGCCAGCAGCCAAGAAACTTGGGGGCGCGAAGAGACCCAGTACTTC; cdr3_aa: CASSQETWGREETQYF
cdr3_length: 15; v_call: TRBV11-3; d_call: NA; clone_size: NA; j_call: TRBJ1-4; cdr3_nt: TGTGCCAGCAGCTTAGGGGTCGCAACTAATGAAAAACTGTTTTTT; cdr3_aa: CASSLGVATNEKLFF
cdr3_length: 14; v_call: TRBV5-1; d_call: TRBD1; clone_size: NA; j_call: TRBJ1-6; cdr3_nt: TGCGCCAGCAGCTTGGGGACAGGGGATTCACCCCTCCACTTT; cdr3_aa: CASSLGTGDSPLHF
cdr3_length: 15; v_call: TRBV7-9; d_call: NA; clone_size: NA; j_call: TRBJ2-7; cdr3_nt: TGTGCCAGCAGCTTAGCCGGGTCGGGGGCCTACGAGCAGTACTTC; cdr3_aa: CASSLAGSGAYEQYF
cdr3_length: 14; v_call: TRBV19; d_call: TRBD1; clone_size: once; j_call: TRBJ1-3; cdr3_nt: TGTGCCAGTAGACCGGGACAGGGGGCCACCACCATATATTTT; cdr3_aa: CASRPGQGATTIYF
cdr3_length: 14; v_call: TRBV7-9; d_call: NA; clone_size: NA; j_call: TRBJ1-3; cdr3_nt: TGTGCCAGCAGCTTAGGAGGGGCTGGAAACACCATATATTTT; cdr3_aa: CASSLGGAGNTIYF